This TCR beta chain was captured in a study of T cell responses to AZD1222 COVID-19 vaccine. Germline lookup yields CDR1 SNHLY and CDR2 FYNNEI. The V and J ends lost 1 base and 6 bases respectively, with 0 bases between them. The CDR3 is made up of 10 amino acids. Study results and caveats: Repertoires were sampled only after the peak T cell response. Among those given AZD1222, only five to seven were seropositive at baseline. Dominant CD4 TCR responses targeted spike regions 160-218 and 743-854. Within unmutated variant regions lay the reported targets of nearly half of spike-specific TCRs.

Data came from immunoSEQ multiplex PCR; TCRdb stores just in-frame clones and leaves some out. This table holds about 140,000 clones. Remarks on this clone: Its antigen remains unknown.

The sample was peripheral blood. The chain carries TRBV2 and TRBJ2-5, with unresolved D. The TCR was taken from an adult in good health. The CDR3 nucleotides are TGTGCCAGCAGTGAAGAGACCCAGTACTTC. Residues: CASSEETQYF.